One and the same sample provided the 12 T cell receptor beta chains below, sequenced in a study of early T cells in non-severe SARS-CoV-2 infection. MiXCR, run by TCRdb on the 5' RACE reads, gives a single entry per CDR3 protein. The sample yields around 67,000 distinct CDR3 sequences, around an eighth seen once. Sequenced input: whole blood. These receptors all stem from an adult who was a healthcare worker with PCR-confirmed SARS-CoV-2 infection or an uninfected control (not recorded which).

In this sample, this clonotype turned up many times. V and J are TRBV7-8 and TRBJ2-1; D could derive from TRBD1 or TRBD2 (5 bases each). Germline V gene sequence: CDR1 SGHVS, CDR2 FQNEAQ. This CDR3 region has 12 residues. V was trimmed by 7 bases and J by 6 bases, leaving 10 bases between them. CDR3 DNA: TGTGCCAGCAACCGGGACCTCAATGAGCAGTTCTTC. This codes for CASNRDLNEQFF.

The chain uses TRBV24-1 and TRBJ2-5; 7 bases are a match to TRBD1. V lost 9 bases, J lost 0 bases, and 6 bases stayed unmatched. The CDR3 totals 14 residues. Germline CDR1 reads KGHDR; CDR2 reads SFDVKD. CDR3 bases: TGTGCCACCTTGGACAGGTTGTACCAAGAGACCCAGTACTTC. Amino acid sequence: CATLDRLYQETQYF.

This clonotype was detected ten times or more. The chain couples TRBV12-3 or TRBV12-4 to TRBJ2-1; D gene uncertain. CDR3 length equals 16 residues. With 7 bases removed from V and 0 bases from J, the gap between germline ends came to 16 bases. The CDR3, as DNA: TGTGCCAGCACTCTAAAGGGCGGACCCTCCTACAATGAGCAGTTCTTC. Protein sequence: CASTLKGGPSYNEQFF.

V gene TRBV10-2 combines with J gene TRBJ1-3; no clear D gene. V lost 4 bases and J 4 bases, leaving 11 bases between the germline ends. Looked up from germline, CDR1 is WSHSY and CDR2 is SAAADI. This CDR3 spans 14 amino acids. CDR3: CASSVQLGGNTIYF. As DNA, the CDR3 is TGCGCCAGCAGTGTTCAGCTGGGAGGAAACACCATATATTTT.

This clonotype occurred a few times. V is TRBV6-5 and J is TRBJ2-3, with D perhaps TRBD1 or TRBD2 (5 bases each). The CDR3 is 14 residues long. The ends were cut back, 5 bases at V and 4 bases at J, with 13 bases in the middle. Per germline, CDR1 MNHEY and CDR2 SVGAGI. This CDR3 is CASSPTQGADTQYF. CDR3 nucleotide sequence: TGTGCCAGCAGTCCAACTCAGGGAGCAGATACGCAGTATTTT.

Ten or more counts support this clonotype. The V call is TRBV7-9, the J call TRBJ1-2, with D hard to call. The CDR3 is 13 amino acids. CDR1 and CDR2 from the germline V gene are SEHNR and FQNEAQ (reference sequence). The V gene lost 3 bases and the J gene lost 3 bases, with 8 bases spanning the gap. In nucleotides, the CDR3 is TGTGCCAGCAGCTTCGGCGGAGACTATGGCTACACCTTC. It specifies CASSFGGDYGYTF.

The chain is built from TRBV6-5 and TRBJ1-2; no definite D call. The CDR3 is 14 residues long. Per the germline V gene, CDR1 is MNHEY and CDR2 is SVGAGI. Trimming took off 6 bases at V and 0 bases at J, with 11 bases between the two ends. Here the CDR3 DNA reads TGTGCCAGCAGGGGAGCAGGCTCTAACTATGGCTACACCTTC. Amino acids: CASRGAGSNYGYTF.

V gene TRBV12-3 or TRBV12-4 combines with J gene TRBJ1-1; perhaps TRBD1 as D (6 bases). CDR3 length: 15 amino acids. V shed 8 bases and J shed 5 bases, with 21 bases lying between them. CDR3 region: CASYTGGLGKTEAFF. The CDR3 DNA is TGTGCCAGCTACACTGGGGGGCTTGGAAAGACTGAAGCTTTCTTT.

V is TRBV20-1 and J is TRBJ1-4, with D unclear. Trimming removed 1 base at V and 8 bases at J, with 14 bases between. This CDR3 is built from 14 residues. From germline, CDR1 is DFQATT and CDR2 SNEGSKA (reference sequence). The CDR3 DNA reads TGCAGTGCTAGAGTCCACGGATTCGGGGAAAAACTGTTTTTT. Its translation: CSARVHGFGEKLFF.

This clonotype was seen repeatedly, ten times or more. The chain is built from TRBV18 and TRBJ1-2, with D perhaps matching TRBD1 (6 bases). The CDR3 spans 15 residues. Germline CDR1 is KGHSH and CDR2 is LQKENI. V was trimmed by 8 bases and J by 1 base, leaving 17 bases between them. Here the CDR3 DNA reads TGTGCCAGCGCCGCGACGACAGGTGTTAACTATGGCTACACCTTC. It encodes CASAATTGVNYGYTF.

This clonotype was recorded at least ten times. The V call is TRBV27, the J call TRBJ1-1, with D perhaps matching TRBD1 (6 bases). Trimming left V 6 bases short and J 6 bases short, with 17 bases between. From germline, CDR1 is MNHEY and CDR2 SMNVEV (reference sequence). The CDR3 loop spans 14 amino acids. DNA for the CDR3: TGTGCCAGCAGGAACAGGGAGGGTGGACCTGAAGCTTTCTTT. It specifies CASRNREGGPEAFF.

V gene TRBV5-4 combines with J gene TRBJ1-1; D not resolved. CDR1 is SGHNT and CDR2 is YYREEE in the germline V gene (reference sequence). The V end lost 4 bases, the J end lost 0 bases, and 10 bases lay between the germline ends. The length of the CDR3 is 14 residues. The CDR3 protein is CASSTTALNTEAFF. The CDR3 coding sequence is TGTGCCAGCAGCACGACGGCACTGAACACTGAAGCTTTCTTT.